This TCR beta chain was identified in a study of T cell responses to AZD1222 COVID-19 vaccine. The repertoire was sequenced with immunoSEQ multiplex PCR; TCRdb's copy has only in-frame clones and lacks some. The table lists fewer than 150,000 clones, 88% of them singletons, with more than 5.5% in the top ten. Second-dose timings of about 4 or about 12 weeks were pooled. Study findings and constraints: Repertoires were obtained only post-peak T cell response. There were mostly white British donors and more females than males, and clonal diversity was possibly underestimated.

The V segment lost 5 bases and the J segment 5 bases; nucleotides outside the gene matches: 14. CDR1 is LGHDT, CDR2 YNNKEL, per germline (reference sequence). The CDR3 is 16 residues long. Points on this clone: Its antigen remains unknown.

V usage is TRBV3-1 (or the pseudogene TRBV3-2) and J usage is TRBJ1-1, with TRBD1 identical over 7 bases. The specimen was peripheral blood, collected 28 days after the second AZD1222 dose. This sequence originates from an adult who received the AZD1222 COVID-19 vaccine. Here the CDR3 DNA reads TGTGCCAGCAGCGTGTTACCGGGACAGCCCCGAACTGAAGCTTTCTTT. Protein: CASSVLPGQPRTEAFF.